Presented here are 28 T cell receptor beta chains from one specimen sequenced in a study of T-cell reconstitution after alpha-beta-depleted transplantation in children. It was with unique molecular identifiers that the TCRbeta library was prepared. Via MiXCR, TCRdb re-called the PCR reads, giving one row per CDR3 protein. Among approximately 980,000 distinct CDR3 sequences listed, about 30% were seen once. Sample: PBMCs, mostly from graft donor cells, taken 360 days after TCRalphabeta/CD19-depleted stem cell transplant. The source is a boy younger than two who had a stem cell transplant for SCID, so the T cells may come from the graft donor.

The chain joins TRBV20-1 to TRBJ2-1; TRBD2 might be the D (5 bases). The CDR3 has 14 residues. CDR1 and CDR2 (germline): DFQATT, SNEGSKA (reference sequence). V dropped 4 bases and J dropped 6 bases, with 16 bases sitting between them. In nucleotides, the CDR3 is TGCAGTGCTAATCCCCCGGGGAGCTCCAATGAGCAGTTCTTC. Translated: CSANPPGSSNEQFF.

This clonotype was seen a few times. The V and J genes are TRBV29-1 and TRBJ2-3; either TRBD1 or TRBD2 may fit D (6 bases each). The CDR3 is 14 amino acids. Germline values: CDR1 SQVTM, CDR2 ANQGSEA. The germline V and J ends were trimmed by 2 bases and 2 bases, with 11 bases remaining between them. CDR3 protein: CSVEPGANTDTQYF. DNA for the CDR3: TGCAGCGTTGAACCGGGGGCGAACACAGATACGCAGTATTTT.

This clonotype has only a few counts. CDR3: CSVGTRPYGYTF. In nucleotides, the CDR3 is TGCAGCGTTGGGACAAGACCCTATGGCTACACCTTC. The chain carries TRBV29-1 and TRBJ1-2, with D tentatively TRBD1 (5 bases). V was trimmed by 4 bases and J by 4 bases, leaving 10 bases between them. Per germline, CDR1 SQVTM and CDR2 ANQGSEA. The CDR3 has 12 amino acids.

This clonotype was seen a few times. The rearrangement uses TRBV20-1 and TRBJ2-3; 11 positions agree with TRBD2. The CDR3 extends over 18 amino acids. Losses at the gene ends were 0 bases for V and 0 bases for J; bases not matched to a gene: 8. The germline V gene has CDR1 DFQATT and CDR2 SNEGSKA (reference sequence). CDR3 nucleotides: TGCAGTGCTAGAGAGGATCTAGCGGGGGGCCCCAGCACAGATACGCAGTATTTT. It encodes CSAREDLAGGPSTDTQYF.

The chain links TRBV24-1 to TRBJ2-1; D is unresolved. This CDR3 region has 11 residues. The germline V and J ends were trimmed by 9 bases and 8 bases, with 10 bases remaining between them. Germline V gene lookup returns CDR1 KGHDR and CDR2 SFDVKD. The CDR3 DNA sequence: TGTGCCACCTCGACGGGCTATGAGCAGTTCTTC. Translated: CATSTGYEQFF.

The chain is built from TRBV5-1 and TRBJ2-3; 8 nucleotides agree with TRBD1. This CDR3 is 13 amino acids long. Losses at the gene ends were 9 bases for V and 5 bases for J; bases not matched to a gene: 8. The germline CDR1 and CDR2 sequences are SGHRS and YFSETQ. The CDR3 reads CATTEQGGDTQYF. DNA of the CDR3: TGCGCCACTACCGAACAGGGGGGAGATACGCAGTATTTT. Variable domain in full (rest from reference TRBV5-1 and TRBJ2-3): KAGVTQTPRYLIKTRGQQVTLSCSPISGHRSVSWYQQTPGQGLQFLFEYFSETQRNKGNFPGRFSGRQFSNSRSEMNVSTLELGDSALYLCATTEQGGDTQYFGPGTRLTVL.

This clonotype appeared a few times. The V gene is TRBV5-1, the J gene TRBJ2-7, with D tentatively TRBD2 (5 bases). The CDR3 sequence is 15 residues long. Germline V gene sequence: CDR1 SGHRS, CDR2 YFSETQ. Deletions cut 1 base from V and 4 bases from J, with 15 bases between. This CDR3 is CASSLIGGQPYEQYF. DNA for the CDR3: TGCGCCAGCAGCTTGATCGGCGGGCAGCCATACGAGCAGTACTTC.

This clonotype was seen a handful of times. This rearrangement joins TRBV5-1 to TRBJ2-3; possibly TRBD1 or TRBD2 for D (5 bases each). V was cut by 7 bases and J by 8 bases, with 26 bases left in between. This CDR3 contains 16 residues. CDR1 is SGHRS, CDR2 YFSETQ, per germline. CDR3 DNA sequence: TGCGCCAGCCGACTCGATCTCGGGACCCCCCTGGCTACGCAGTATTTT. Protein: CASRLDLGTPLATQYF.

The chain recombines TRBV19 with TRBJ1-5; 8 bases map to TRBD1. The germline gives CDR1 LNHDA, CDR2 SQIVND (reference sequence). The CDR3 loop spans 15 amino acids. Losses at the gene ends were 8 bases for V and 2 bases for J; bases not matched to a gene: 8. CDR3 region: CASHGQGIGNQPQHF. In DNA, the CDR3 is TGTGCCAGTCACGGACAGGGAATCGGCAATCAGCCCCAGCATTTT.

The chain combines TRBV5-6 with TRBJ2-3; D unresolved. Germline V gives CDR1 SGHDT, CDR2 YYEEEE. Trimming left V 1 base short and J 6 bases short, with 12 bases between. The CDR3 contains 14 residues. The CDR3 here is CASSLWAAPDTQYF. The CDR3 DNA follows: TGTGCCAGCAGCTTGTGGGCGGCTCCTGATACGCAGTATTTT. Full variable domain (remainder filled in from reference TRBV5-6 and TRBJ2-3): DAGVTQSPTHLIKTRGQQVTLRCSPKSGHDTVSWYQQALGQGPQFIFQYYEEEERQRGNFPDRFSGHQFPNYSSELNVNALLLGDSALYLCASSLWAAPDTQYFGPGTRLTVL.

This clonotype was seen more than once but under ten times. The gene calls are TRBV15 and TRBJ2-5; D is possibly TRBD2 (5 bases). In germline, CDR1 is LNHNV, CDR2 YYDKDF (reference sequence). The CDR3 sequence is 13 residues long. The V gene lost 1 base and the J gene lost 7 bases, with 10 bases spanning the gap. The DNA of the CDR3 is TGTGCCACCAGCAGAGGACTACCAAGGACCCAGTACTTC. Translation: CATSRGLPRTQYF.

The genes are TRBV9 and TRBJ2-3; TRBD2 aligns across 10 bases. Unmatched junction bases numbered 13, after V lost 0 bases and J lost 9 bases. Germline V gene data show CDR1 as SGDLS and CDR2 as YYNGEE. This CDR3 contains 17 residues. The DNA for the CDR3 is TGTGCCAGCAGCGTAGGCTCCCTTAGCGGGGGGTCAGGGACGCAGTATTTT. Protein sequence: CASSVGSLSGGSGTQYF.

This clonotype was detected once. The chain links TRBV12-3 or TRBV12-4 to TRBJ2-2; 7 nucleotides line up with TRBD2. Losses at the gene ends were 5 bases for V and 2 bases for J; bases not matched to a gene: 11. The CDR3 consists of 17 residues. The CDR3 DNA reads TGTGCCAGCAGTGCATCACGCGGGGGTTACAACACCGGGGAGCTGTTTTTT. It is translated as CASSASRGGYNTGELFF.

This clonotype came up a few times. The chain is built from TRBV15 and TRBJ2-4; D is unclear. This CDR3 spans 14 amino acids. V was trimmed by 1 base and J by 2 bases, leaving 6 bases between them. CDR1 and CDR2 from the germline V gene are LNHNV and YYDKDF (reference sequence). The CDR3 loop reads CATSRGGTKNIQYF. The CDR3 region has the DNA TGTGCCACCAGCAGAGGGGGAACCAAAAACATTCAGTACTTC.

The chain links TRBV3-1 to TRBJ2-2, with a tentative D call TRBD1 (5 bases). Looked up from germline, CDR1 is LGHDT and CDR2 is YNNKEL (reference sequence). Between the trimmed V and J ends, which lost 0 bases and 13 bases, there was a span of 18 bases. CDR3 length: 15 residues. The CDR3 spells CASSQDAAGRWTLFF. CDR3 in DNA: TGTGCCAGCAGCCAAGATGCGGCAGGGCGGTGGACGCTGTTTTTT.

The rearrangement uses TRBV28 and TRBJ2-3; 9 bases align to TRBD2. Per germline, CDR1 MDHEN and CDR2 SYDVKM. CDR3 length: 19 residues. The J segment lost 2 bases and the V segment lost 0 bases, leaving 12 bases of the junction unmatched. CDR3 amino acids: CASSLWDWASGVDTDTQYF. The DNA of the CDR3 is TGTGCCAGCAGTTTATGGGATTGGGCTAGCGGGGTGGACACAGATACGCAGTATTTT.

V is TRBV6-5 and J is TRBJ2-3; D may be TRBD1 or TRBD2 (5 bases each). CDR1 is MNHEY and CDR2 is SVGAGI in the germline V gene. This CDR3 comprises 14 residues. V lost 1 base and J 5 bases, leaving 10 bases between the germline ends. CDR3 nucleotide sequence: TGTGCCAGCAGTTACTGGGGCGGGCAAGATACGCAGTATTTT. Translated, it gives CASSYWGGQDTQYF.

This clonotype was recorded a few times. This sequence joins TRBV25-1 and TRBJ2-1; TRBD1 matches at 9 bases. The CDR3 sequence is 17 residues long. Germline lookup yields CDR1 MGHDK and CDR2 SYGVNS. Unmatched junction bases numbered 9, after V lost 6 bases and J lost 0 bases. CDR3 sequence (DNA): TGTGCCAGCAGGACCGCCGGACAGGGGAGCTCCTACAATGAGCAGTTCTTC. This gives the protein CASRTAGQGSSYNEQFF.

This clonotype was seen once. This chain joins TRBV12-3 or TRBV12-4 and TRBJ2-6; no definite D call. V was clipped by 6 bases and J by 0 bases, with 12 bases between them. The CDR3 length is 16 residues. CDR3 residues: CASREDGHSGANVLTF. In DNA, the CDR3 is TGTGCCAGCAGGGAAGACGGCCACTCTGGGGCCAACGTCCTGACTTTC.

In this sample, this clonotype turned up a few times. The CDR3 coding sequence is TGTGCCAGCGAAACCGTCAGGGGGCTCTCCTACGAGCAGTACTTC. Protein: CASETVRGLSYEQYF. The genes are TRBV3-1 and TRBJ2-7, with 8 bases lining up with TRBD1. This CDR3 has 15 residues. J lost 0 bases, V lost 8 bases, and 9 bases had no gene match. CDR1 is LGHDT, CDR2 YNNKEL, per germline (reference sequence).

The sample holds a few counts of this clonotype. This chain joins TRBV7-9 and TRBJ2-5, with D maybe TRBD1 (6 bases). The CDR3 length is 17 residues. Trimming stripped 4 bases from V and 0 bases from J, with 18 bases between. CDR1 and CDR2 from the germline V gene are SEHNR and FQNEAQ (reference sequence). The CDR3 region has the DNA TGTGCCAGCAGCTCTCGTCTCCTCCGGGACAACCAAGAGACCCAGTACTTC. Its protein product is CASSSRLLRDNQETQYF.

This chain links TRBV29-1 with TRBJ2-1; TRBD2 matches at 10 bases. Trimming cost V 5 bases and J 9 bases; bases outside gene matches: 13. The CDR3 contains 15 residues. Germline V gives CDR1 SQVTM, CDR2 ANQGSEA. CDR3 loop: CSVKGGNSGGLEQFF. CDR3 coding DNA: TGCAGCGTTAAGGGAGGTAATAGCGGGGGGCTTGAGCAGTTCTTC.

The chain has TRBV18 and TRBJ2-5; D unclear. Per the germline V gene, CDR1 is KGHSH and CDR2 is LQKENI. Deletions cut 1 base from V and 6 bases from J, with 12 bases between. The CDR3 consists of 14 residues. The CDR3 protein is CASSPQPGRQTQYF. The CDR3 bases are TGTGCCAGCTCACCACAGCCAGGAAGGCAGACCCAGTACTTC.

The chain couples TRBV6-1 to TRBJ1-6; D gene ambiguous. This CDR3 spans 13 amino acids. The germline CDR1 and CDR2 sequences are MNHNS and SASEGT. V was clipped by 7 bases and J by 5 bases, with 9 bases between them. The CDR3 sequence: CASTRTDNSPLHF. CDR3 nucleotides: TGTGCCAGCACCCGGACGGATAATTCACCCCTCCACTTT.

This clonotype was seen ten or more times. V usage is TRBV28 and J usage is TRBJ2-7; 8 bases fit TRBD1. V was clipped by 7 bases and J by 2 bases; unmatched bases: 10. This CDR3 contains 15 residues. Per the germline V gene, CDR1 is MDHEN and CDR2 is SYDVKM. The DNA of the CDR3 is TGTGCCAGCATCCCAGACAGGGGTGCACCCTACGAGCAGTACTTC. Protein sequence: CASIPDRGAPYEQYF.

The chain uses TRBV9 and TRBJ2-5; D is perhaps TRBD1 (6 bases). The CDR3 extends over 19 amino acids. Germline CDR1 and CDR2: SGDLS and YYNGEE. Trimming stripped 3 bases from V and 4 bases from J, with 28 bases between. CDR3 amino acids: CASSERDQNRVGWGETQYF. For the CDR3, the DNA is TGTGCCAGCAGCGAGAGGGATCAAAACAGGGTCGGTTGGGGAGAGACCCAGTACTTC. The entire variable domain, with the rest obtained from reference TRBV9 and TRBJ2-5, is as follows: DSGVTQTPKHLITATGQRVTLRCSPRSGDLSVYWYQQSLDQGLQFLIQYYNGEERAKGNILERFSAQQFPDLHSELNLSSLELGDSALYFCASSERDQNRVGWGETQYFGPGTRLLVL.

This sequence joins TRBV5-1 and TRBJ2-3; TRBD2 agrees at 8 bases. The CDR3 has 13 amino acids. V gave up 8 bases and J gave up 2 bases; unmatched junction bases: 4. Germline CDR1 reads SGHRS; CDR2 reads YFSETQ. The CDR3 nucleotides are TGCGCCAGTAATAGCGGGGACACAGATACGCAGTATTTT. This encodes CASNSGDTDTQYF.

The table lists this clonotype with a few counts. The chain has TRBV12-3 or TRBV12-4 and TRBJ2-7; D is tentatively TRBD1 or TRBD2 (5 bases each). Trimming took off 5 bases at V and 3 bases at J, with 17 bases between the two ends. This CDR3 is built from 15 residues. In DNA, the CDR3 is TGTGCCAGCAGTCCTTTCCGGGACGGAAACTACGAGCAGTACTTC. It codes for CASSPFRDGNYEQYF.